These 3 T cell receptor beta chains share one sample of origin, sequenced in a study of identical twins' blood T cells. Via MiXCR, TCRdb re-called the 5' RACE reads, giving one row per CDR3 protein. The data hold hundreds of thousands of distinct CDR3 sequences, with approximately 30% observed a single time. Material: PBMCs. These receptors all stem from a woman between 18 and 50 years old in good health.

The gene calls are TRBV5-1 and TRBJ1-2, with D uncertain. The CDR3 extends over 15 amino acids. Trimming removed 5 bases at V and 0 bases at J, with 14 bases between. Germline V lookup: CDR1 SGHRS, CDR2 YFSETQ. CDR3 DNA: TGCGCCAGCAGTCCGGCTGGCTCGACTAACTATGGCTACACCTTC. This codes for CASSPAGSTNYGYTF. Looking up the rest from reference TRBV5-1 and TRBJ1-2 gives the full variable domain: KAGVTQTPRYLIKTRGQQVTLSCSPISGHRSVSWYQQTPGQGLQFLFEYFSETQRNKGNFPGRFSGRQFSNSRSEMNVSTLELGDSALYLCASSPAGSTNYGYTFGSGTRLTVV.

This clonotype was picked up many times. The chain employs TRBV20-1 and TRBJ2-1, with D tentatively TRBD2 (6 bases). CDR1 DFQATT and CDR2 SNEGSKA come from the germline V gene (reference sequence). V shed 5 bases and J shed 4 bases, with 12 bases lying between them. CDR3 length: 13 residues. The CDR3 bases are TGCAGTGCTGGTGGGGGGTATTACAATGAGCAGTTCTTC. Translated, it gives CSAGGGYYNEQFF.

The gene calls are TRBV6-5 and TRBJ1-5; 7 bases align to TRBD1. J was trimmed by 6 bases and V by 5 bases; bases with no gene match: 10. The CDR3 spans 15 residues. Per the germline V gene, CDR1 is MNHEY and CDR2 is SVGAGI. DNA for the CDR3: TGTGCCAGCAGTCCCACAGGGACAGAGGCTCAGCCCCAGCATTTT. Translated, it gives CASSPTGTEAQPQHF.